Detailed here is one T cell receptor beta chain. The data derive from a study of cytomegalovirus exposure and HLA in healthy donors. PCR involved 60 Vbeta and 13 Jbeta primers. The data were produced by immunoSEQ multiplex PCR, yet TCRdb's version contains in-frame clones alone and is incomplete. The table shows 75,000 to 90,000 clones, with 72% occurring only once. Input material: PBMCs. The receptor's source is a middle-aged woman in good health and CMV-seropositive.

This CDR3 reads CASTARAGGGDTQYF. The CDR3 region has the DNA TGTGCCAGCACCGCACGGGCGGGGGGTGGAGATACGCAGTATTTT. The chain links TRBV2 to TRBJ2-3; TRBD2 matches at 8 bases. This CDR3 comprises 15 residues. J gave up 5 bases and V 7 bases, and 11 bases lay outside the gene matches. Germline loops: CDR1 SNHLY, CDR2 FYNNEI.